The 11 T cell receptor beta chains reported below all come from one sample, sequenced in a study of technical replicates of blood from a handful of donors. Generated by immunoSEQ multiplex PCR, the TCRdb table keeps only in-frame clones and is missing some. In the table there are about 70,000 clones, 95% to 97% of which are singletons. The sample consisted of T cells isolated from PBMCs. The receptor source for this set is a human donor in good health.

The rearrangement joins TRBV11-3 to TRBJ2-1; D possibly corresponds to TRBD2 (6 bases). V was cut by 5 bases and J by 4 bases, with 15 bases left in between. The CDR3 covers 15 residues. Germline-derived CDR1 and CDR2 are SGHNT and YENEEA. The CDR3 sequence: CASSPLGTSYNEQFF. CDR3 coding DNA: TGTGCCAGCAGCCCACTCGGGACTTCATACAATGAGCAGTTCTTC.

This chain joins TRBV2 and TRBJ2-7; the D is unclear. Per the germline V gene, CDR1 is SNHLY and CDR2 is FYNNEI. Trimming took off 5 bases at V and 3 bases at J, with 14 bases between the two ends. This CDR3 has 14 residues. CDR3 in DNA: TGTGCCAGCAGTCCCCCGTGGCAGAACTACGAGCAGTACTTC. The encoded protein is CASSPPWQNYEQYF.

The gene calls are TRBV6-1 and TRBJ1-1; D is ambiguous. Germline lookup yields CDR1 MNHNS and CDR2 SASEGT. This CDR3 has 13 amino acids. V dropped 8 bases and J dropped 4 bases, with 14 bases sitting between them. The CDR3 DNA is TGTGCCAGCGGCGACCGGGTGAGCACTGAAGCTTTCTTT. Translated, it gives CASGDRVSTEAFF.

The chain is built from TRBV6-6 and TRBJ2-1, with 12 bases identical to TRBD2. The length of the CDR3 is 15 residues. The germline V gene has CDR1 MNHNY and CDR2 SVGAGI (reference sequence). V shed 6 bases and J 4 bases; nucleotides not matched to a gene: 4. CDR3: CASRLLAGGYNEQFF. The DNA for the CDR3 is TGTGCCAGCAGACTCCTAGCGGGAGGGTACAATGAGCAGTTCTTC.

Remarks on this clone: Other DNA variants within this sample encode the same CDR3. This chain joins TRBV5-1 and TRBJ1-1; D is uncertain. Deletions cut 0 bases from V and 1 base from J, with 7 bases between. Germline V gives CDR1 SGHRS, CDR2 YFSETQ. The CDR3 spans 14 residues. CDR3 DNA sequence: TGCGCCAGCAGCTTGGCCCCAGGGAACACTGAAGCTTTCTTT. Its protein is CASSLAPGNTEAFF.

The V and J genes are TRBV28 and TRBJ2-7, with 7 bases identical to TRBD1. V gave up 6 bases and J gave up 3 bases; unmatched junction bases: 5. Germline V CDR1 and CDR2: MDHEN, SYDVKM. CDR3 length: 13 residues. In DNA form, the CDR3 reads TGTGCCAGCAGGAGGCAGGGGGTCTACGAGCAGTACTTC. Protein product: CASRRQGVYEQYF.

The chain is built from TRBV15 and TRBJ2-1, with TRBD2 identical over 11 bases. V shed 0 bases, J shed 4 bases, and the junction held 8 bases outside the gene matches. Germline V gene lookup returns CDR1 LNHNV and CDR2 YYDKDF (reference sequence). The CDR3 is 18 residues long. Here the CDR3 reads CATSREASGGTLYNEQFF. The CDR3 bases are TGTGCCACCAGCAGAGAAGCTAGCGGGGGGACTCTATACAATGAGCAGTTCTTC.

The V and J genes are TRBV28 and TRBJ2-1, with TRBD2 identical over 16 bases. The CDR3 is made up of 19 amino acids. Germline V CDR1 and CDR2: MDHEN, SYDVKM. With 6 bases clipped from V and 4 bases from J, the junction kept 12 bases outside the gene matches. CDR3 DNA sequence: TGTGCCAGCAGCCTGGGACTAGCGGGGGGGCCGAAGATTTACAATGAGCAGTTCTTC. Translated, it gives CASSLGLAGGPKIYNEQFF.

This rearrangement joins TRBV11-3 to TRBJ2-7, with 7 bases lining up with TRBD1. CDR3 length: 12 amino acids. The germline gives CDR1 SGHNT, CDR2 YENEEA. Trimming at V came to 10 bases and at J to 0 bases, leaving 3 bases not matched to a gene. CDR3 coding DNA: TGTGCCACCGGGACAGACTCCTACGAGCAGTACTTC. Translating gives CATGTDSYEQYF.

V usage is TRBV9 and J usage is TRBJ2-1, with 8 bases fitting TRBD1. CDR3 length equals 17 residues. Germline assignment: CDR1 SGDLS and CDR2 YYNGEE. The V and J ends lost 2 bases and 2 bases, in that order; junction bases with no gene match: 9. The CDR3 sequence is CASSVDADRGPYNEQFF. The CDR3 nucleotides are TGTGCCAGCAGCGTGGATGCCGACAGGGGACCCTACAATGAGCAGTTCTTC.

This clone was recorded once. This chain joins TRBV5-1 and TRBJ2-7; D might be TRBD1 (6 bases). Per germline, CDR1 SGHRS and CDR2 YFSETQ. Trimming shortened V by 4 bases and J by 1 base, and 12 bases separated the two germline ends. This CDR3 region has 14 residues. The DNA of the CDR3 is TGCGCCAGCAGCGCCGGGACAAATTCCTACGAGCAGTACTTC. Residues: CASSAGTNSYEQYF.